This T cell receptor (beta chain) was retrieved from a study of response to subunit inactivated influenza vaccine. This clonotype showed up just a few times. The antigen remains undetermined. Trimming took 0 bases from V and 4 from J, leaving 12 bases between them. This CDR3 comprises 15 residues. Germline CDR1 and CDR2: SGHVS and FQNEAQ. Study-wide points: Each seasonal influenza vaccination recruits few new T cells, the authors suggested.

TCRdb re-called the RT-PCR reads through MiXCR, storing one row per CDR3 protein. The sample has approximately 160,000 distinct CDR3 sequences; about 10% are singletons. This sample comprised CD8+ T cells sorted from PBMCs, obtained around 25 months after vaccination. The source of this sequence is a man aged 45 to 70 who received an inactivated influenza vaccine. The chain is built from TRBV7-8 and TRBJ1-1; D might be TRBD1 (5 bases). This chain's CDR3 is CASSLAGAFGTEAFF. Written as DNA, the CDR3 is TGTGCCAGCAGCTTAGCAGGGGCGTTTGGCACTGAAGCTTTCTTT.